The rows below give T cell receptor beta chains drawn from one sample of a study of T-cell reconstitution after alpha-beta-depleted transplantation in children. MiXCR, run by TCRdb on the PCR reads, gives a single entry per CDR3 protein. This table holds some 87,000 distinct CDR3 sequences, 15% to 19% found once. The specimen was PBMCs, mostly from graft donor cells, collected 180 days after TCRalphabeta/CD19-depleted stem cell transplant. Every receptor here comes from a male patient aged 2-15 years who had a stem cell transplant for acute lymphoblastic leukemia, so the T cells may come from the graft donor. Both conserved end residues are part of each CDR3. The order of the fields is J gene, D gene, V gene, CDR3 length, clone size, CDR3 protein, CDR3 DNA. D genes are given only for firm matches. The size entry is marked missing in some rows and otherwise reads once, few, many or a size class.

TRBJ2-1,TRBD2,TRBV10-2,15,-,CASRKGLAGNNEQFF,TGCGCCAGCAGAAAAGGACTAGCGGGCAACAATGAGCAGTTCTTC
TRBJ1-3,-,TRBV7-2,12,many,CAEREPGNTIYF,TGTGCCGAAAGGGAGCCTGGAAACACCATATATTTT
TRBJ2-2,-,TRBV15,13,-,CATSTKGAGELFF,TGTGCCACCAGCACAAAAGGGGCCGGGGAGCTGTTTTTT
TRBJ2-1,TRBD2,TRBV6-2/TRBV6-3,16,-,CASRKPGLGGDNEQFF,TGTGCCAGCAGGAAGCCGGGACTAGGCGGAGACAATGAGCAGTTCTTC
TRBJ1-1,TRBD1,TRBV11-2,13,-,CASSKDRGTEAFF,TGTGCCAGCAGCAAAGACAGGGGAACTGAAGCTTTCTTT
TRBJ2-7,TRBD2,TRBV5-1,15,few,CASSLGHGGTYEQYF,TGCGCCAGCAGCTTGGGGCACGGGGGGACCTACGAGCAGTACTTC
TRBJ1-1,-,TRBV29-1,12,-,CSVDTRNTEAFF,TGCAGCGTTGACACCAGGAACACTGAAGCTTTCTTT
TRBJ2-7,-,TRBV5-1,13,-,CASSFTESYEQYF,TGCGCCAGCAGCTTCACGGAATCCTACGAGCAGTACTTC
TRBJ2-1,-,TRBV2,12,few,CASSPPKGQQFF,TGTGCCAGCAGTCCCCCAAAGGGGCAGCAGTTCTTC
TRBJ2-1,-,TRBV20-1,11,many,CSSLFYNEQFF,TGCAGTTCCTTGTTCTACAATGAGCAGTTCTTC
TRBJ1-6,TRBD1,TRBV20-1,14,few,CSATDRGLVSPLHF,TGCAGTGCTACGGACAGGGGGTTGGTTTCACCCCTCCACTTT
TRBJ2-7,-,TRBV5-1,15,few,CASSSGPGGAYEQYF,TGCGCCAGCAGCTCCGGGCCCGGTGGGGCTTACGAGCAGTACTTC
TRBJ1-1,TRBD1,TRBV5-1,13,-,CASSWTGGSEAFF,TGCGCCAGCAGCTGGACAGGGGGCTCTGAAGCTTTCTTT
TRBJ2-7,TRBD1,TRBV7-6,15,many,CASSLAPRGSYEQYF,TGTGCCAGCAGCTTAGCGCCCAGGGGGTCCTACGAGCAGTACTTC
TRBJ2-7,-,TRBV10-1,14,-,CASSESLGTYEQYF,TGCGCCAGCAGTGAGTCGCTGGGCACGTACGAGCAGTACTTC
TRBJ2-7,TRBD2,TRBV4-1,15,-,CASSPVAGVTYEQYF,TGCGCCAGCAGCCCCGTAGCGGGGGTAACCTACGAGCAGTACTTC
TRBJ2-3,-,TRBV29-1,12,many,CSGAGSTDTQYF,TGCAGCGGTGCCGGTAGCACAGATACGCAGTATTTT
TRBJ2-2,-,TRBV5-1,15,few,CASSLEGRNTGELFF,TGCGCCAGCAGCTTGGAAGGGAGAAACACCGGGGAGCTGTTTTTT
TRBJ1-2,-,TRBV14,21,-,CASSQFMGENKGRFPNYGYTF,TGTGCCAGCAGCCAATTCATGGGGGAAAATAAGGGCCGGTTTCCTAACTATGGCTACACCTTC
TRBJ1-1,-,TRBV6-1,13,few,CASQQQRDTEAFF,TGTGCCAGCCAACAACAGAGGGACACTGAAGCTTTCTTT
TRBJ2-1,TRBD2,TRBV6-2/TRBV6-3,16,-,CASSTPGTRYYNEQFF,TGTGCCAGCAGTACACCCGGGACTAGATACTACAATGAGCAGTTCTTC
TRBJ2-4,TRBD2,TRBV10-1,15,-,CASSARDYSQNIQYF,TGCGCCAGCAGTGCCCGGGACTACTCCCAAAACATTCAGTACTTC
TRBJ2-1,-,TRBV20-1,12,-,CSARTVPNEQFF,TGCAGTGCTAGAACAGTTCCCAATGAGCAGTTCTTC
TRBJ1-6,-,TRBV27,14,few,CASSPSTANSPLHF,TGTGCCAGCAGTCCCTCCACAGCAAATTCACCCCTCCACTTT
TRBJ1-1,-,TRBV19,16,few,CASSILLANLNTEAFF,TGTGCCAGTAGTATTCTTCTCGCAAATCTGAACACTGAAGCTTTCTTT
TRBJ2-5,TRBD1,TRBV11-3,17,-,CASSLGDLGTGLETQYF,TGTGCCAGCAGCTTAGGGGACCTCGGGACAGGGTTGGAGACCCAGTACTTC
TRBJ2-1,TRBD2,TRBV7-3,14,-,CASSLRGGPGEQFF,TGTGCCAGCAGCTTACGGGGGGGGCCGGGTGAGCAGTTCTTC
TRBJ2-7,TRBD1,TRBV12-3/TRBV12-4,14,many,CASRPPGQGYEQYF,TGTGCCAGCAGACCTCCGGGACAGGGCTACGAGCAGTACTTC
TRBJ2-7,TRBD1,TRBV27,14,many,CASSARQGAYEQYF,TGTGCCAGCAGTGCCAGACAGGGGGCTTACGAGCAGTACTTC
TRBJ1-2,-,TRBV21-1,15,few,CASSKVTKTNYGYTF,TGTGCCAGCAGCAAAGTTACCAAGACTAACTATGGCTACACCTTC
TRBJ2-1,TRBD2,TRBV12-3/TRBV12-4,15,few,CASSLTAGGYNEQFF,TGTGCCAGCAGTTTAACGGCGGGGGGCTACAATGAGCAGTTCTTC
TRBJ2-6,-,TRBV2,15,few,CASNKQGAGANVLTF,TGTGCCAGCAACAAACAGGGAGCTGGGGCCAACGTCCTGACTTTC
TRBJ2-1,TRBD1,TRBV2,18,many,CASSEGRVQGARYNEQFF,TGTGCCAGCAGTGAGGGGAGAGTACAGGGGGCGAGGTACAATGAGCAGTTCTTC
TRBJ2-7,TRBD1,TRBV10-3,16,-,CAISSSGFGTGSEQYF,TGTGCCATCAGTTCCTCCGGGTTCGGGACAGGGAGCGAGCAGTACTTC
TRBJ1-1,-,TRBV12-3/TRBV12-4,13,few,CASSSGTVTEAFF,TGTGCCAGCAGTTCGGGGACGGTCACTGAAGCTTTCTTT
TRBJ2-7,-,TRBV5-1,13,many,CASSLGQSYEQYF,TGCGCCAGCAGCTTGGGACAGTCCTACGAGCAGTACTTC
TRBJ2-1,-,TRBV24-1,14,-,CATSDTWGFGEQFF,TGTGCCACCAGTGATACCTGGGGGTTCGGTGAGCAGTTCTTC
TRBJ2-3,TRBD2,TRBV6-1,18,-,CASSRQLAGGQVADTQYF,TGTGCCAGCAGTAGACAACTAGCGGGGGGGCAAGTCGCAGATACGCAGTATTTT
TRBJ1-5,-,TRBV20-1,14,few,CSASPGKGIQPQHF,TGCAGTGCTTCACCAGGGAAGGGGATCCAGCCCCAGCATTTT
TRBJ2-6,-,TRBV5-1,19,-,CASSLVARASASGANVLTF,TGCGCCAGCAGCTTGGTAGCCAGGGCCTCCGCCTCTGGGGCCAACGTCCTGACTTTC
TRBJ1-3,-,TRBV12-3/TRBV12-4,14,few,CASSSGSSGNTIYF,TGTGCCAGCAGTTCTGGGAGCTCTGGAAACACCATATATTTT
TRBJ2-7,TRBD1,TRBV5-1,13,few,CASSTDRAYEQYF,TGCGCCAGCAGCACGGACAGGGCCTACGAGCAGTACTTC
TRBJ1-2,TRBD1,TRBV12-3/TRBV12-4,15,-,CASSLPDREFFGYTF,TGTGCCAGCAGTTTGCCCGACAGGGAATTTTTTGGCTACACCTTC
TRBJ2-1,TRBD2,TRBV10-3,14,few,CATSFGGSYNEQFF,TGTGCCACAAGTTTCGGGGGGTCCTACAATGAGCAGTTCTTC
TRBJ2-1,-,TRBV4-2,17,-,CASSQDTLGSSYNEQFF,TGTGCCAGCAGCCAAGATACCCTAGGGAGCTCCTACAATGAGCAGTTCTTC
TRBJ2-4,-,TRBV20-1,12,-,CSARVAKNIQYF,TGCAGTGCTAGAGTAGCCAAAAACATTCAGTACTTC